This T cell receptor (beta chain) was documented in a study of blood T cell repertoires in COVID-19. Study-level background: Sites in the United States, Italy and Spain provided acute and convalescent COVID-19 samples. PBMCs, B-cell-depleted T cells, or T cells were the source of the cDNA or gDNA that made up the material.

Original processing notes: The authors estimated nucleated cell counts from reference gene primer amplification. Repertoires were generated with immunoSEQ multiplex PCR, while TCRdb's copy carries only in-frame clones and drops some. V, J and clone size derive from that table, while D and trimming were established from the DNA sequence. Of 200,000 to 300,000 clones listed, just under 85% were seen once; the top ten hold just under 6.5%. This CDR3 comprises 14 residues. CDR1 SGHRS and CDR2 YFSETQ come from the germline V gene. The J segment lost 4 bases and the V segment lost 4 bases, leaving 5 bases of the junction unmatched.

The chain combines TRBV5-1 with TRBJ2-4, with TRBD1 identical over 7 bases. Sequenced sample: peripheral blood. This receptor was taken from an older woman with active or convalescent COVID-19. CDR3 amino acids: CASSHGTAKNIQYF. The DNA of the CDR3 is TGCGCCAGCAGCCACGGGACAGCTAAAAACATTCAGTACTTC.